Described below is a single T cell receptor beta chain sequence and its context. What it recognizes is unknown. There are 17 residues in the CDR3. CDR1 is SGHRS and CDR2 is YFSETQ in the germline V gene. V shed 2 bases and J shed 2 bases, with 17 bases lying between them. For the second PCR, which ran for about 7 to 11 cycles, a sample-barcoded 5' primer and a J-beta primer mix were used. TCRdb passed the 5' RACE reads through MiXCR, listing each CDR3 protein once. The sample yields 730,000 or so distinct CDR3 sequences, 40% to 45% seen once. Each sample yielded at least 6 micrograms of PBMC total RNA. The data originate from a study of blood T cells in healthy people across ages. Overall study: In model experiments, template switching was able to capture about one barcoded beta molecule for every two T cells that were present. Study observations and caveats: The lack of PBMC sorting stopped any conclusive naive versus antigen-experienced comparison. Both higher diversity and more naive CD4+ cells marked long-lived donors when set against aged donors.

This chain joins TRBV5-1 and TRBJ2-1; D is possibly TRBD2 (5 bases). This TCR was recovered from an older man in good health. The sequencing sample was made of blood. CDR3 sequence reads: CASSFPSGGPTYNEQFF. The DNA of the CDR3 is TGCGCCAGCAGCTTCCCAAGTGGAGGTCCAACCTACAATGAGCAGTTCTTC.